The source of this T cell receptor beta chain is a study of metastatic and nonmetastatic thyroid tumors. Germline V gives CDR1 LNHDA, CDR2 SQIVND (reference sequence). The CDR3 is made up of 15 amino acids. The V and J ends lost 1 base and 3 bases, in that order; junction bases with no gene match: 3. This clone is labeled as large. MiXCR reprocessed the PCR reads for TCRdb. This table has a few thousand clones, approximately 40% appearing once. Among the patients, none had received any treatment before thyroid surgery. The chain couples TRBV19 to TRBJ1-5; the match to TRBD1 covers 7 bases. The clonotype originates from a female donor with papillary thyroid cancer or a benign thyroid nodule (not recorded which). Some clones in this sample may be carry-over from other donors' samples. The specimen was adjacent normal tissue. CDR3 nucleotide sequence: TGTGCCAGTAGTATAGCGGGACAGATCAATCAGCCCCAGCATTTT. Residues: CASSIAGQINQPQHF.